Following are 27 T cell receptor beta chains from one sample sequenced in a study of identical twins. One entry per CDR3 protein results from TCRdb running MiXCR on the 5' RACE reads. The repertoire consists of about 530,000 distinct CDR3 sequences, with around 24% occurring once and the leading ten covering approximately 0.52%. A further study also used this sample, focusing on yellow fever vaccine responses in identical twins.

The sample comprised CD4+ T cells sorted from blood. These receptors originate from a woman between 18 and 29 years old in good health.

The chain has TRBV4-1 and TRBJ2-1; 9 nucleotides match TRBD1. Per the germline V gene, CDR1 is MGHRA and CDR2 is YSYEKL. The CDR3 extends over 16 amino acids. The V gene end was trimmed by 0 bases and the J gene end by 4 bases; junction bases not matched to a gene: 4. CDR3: CASSQEAGQGYNEQFF. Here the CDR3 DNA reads TGCGCCAGCAGCCAAGAAGCCGGACAGGGGTACAATGAGCAGTTCTTC.

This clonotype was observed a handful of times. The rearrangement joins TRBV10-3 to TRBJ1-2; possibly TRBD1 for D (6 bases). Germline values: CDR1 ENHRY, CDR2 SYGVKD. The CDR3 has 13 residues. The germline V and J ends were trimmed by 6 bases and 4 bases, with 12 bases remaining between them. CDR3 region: CAISVEQGYGYTF. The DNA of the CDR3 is TGTGCCATCAGCGTCGAACAGGGCTATGGCTACACCTTC.

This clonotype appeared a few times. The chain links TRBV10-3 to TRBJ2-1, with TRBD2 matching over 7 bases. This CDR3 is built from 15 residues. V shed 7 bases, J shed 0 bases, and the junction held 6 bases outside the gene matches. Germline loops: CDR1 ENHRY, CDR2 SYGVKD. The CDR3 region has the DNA TGTGCCATCACCCACGGGGAGGGCTCCTACAATGAGCAGTTCTTC. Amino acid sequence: CAITHGEGSYNEQFF.

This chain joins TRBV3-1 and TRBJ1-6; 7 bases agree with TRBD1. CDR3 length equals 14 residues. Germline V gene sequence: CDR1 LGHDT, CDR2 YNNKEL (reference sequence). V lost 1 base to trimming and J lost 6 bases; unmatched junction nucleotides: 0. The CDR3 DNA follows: TGTGCCAGCAGCCAAGGGGACAGTAATTCACCCCTCCACTTT. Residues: CASSQGDSNSPLHF.

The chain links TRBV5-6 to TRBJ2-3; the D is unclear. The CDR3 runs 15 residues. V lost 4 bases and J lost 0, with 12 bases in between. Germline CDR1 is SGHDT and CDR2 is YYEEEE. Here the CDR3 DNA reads TGTGCCAGCAGCACCCACTCGCCCAGCACAGATACGCAGTATTTT. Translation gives CASSTHSPSTDTQYF.

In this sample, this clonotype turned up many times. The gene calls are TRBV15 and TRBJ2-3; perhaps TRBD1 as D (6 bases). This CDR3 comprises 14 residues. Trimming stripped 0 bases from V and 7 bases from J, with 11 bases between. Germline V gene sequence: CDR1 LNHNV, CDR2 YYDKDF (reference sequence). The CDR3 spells CATSRDQGIHTQYF. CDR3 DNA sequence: TGTGCCACCAGCAGAGATCAGGGGATCCATACGCAGTATTTT. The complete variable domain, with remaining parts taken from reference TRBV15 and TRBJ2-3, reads DAMVIQNPRYQVTQFGKPVTLSCSQTLNHNVMYWYQQKSSQAPKLLFHYYDKDFNNEADTPDNFQSRRPNTSFCFLDIRSPGLGDTAMYLCATSRDQGIHTQYFGPGTRLTVL.

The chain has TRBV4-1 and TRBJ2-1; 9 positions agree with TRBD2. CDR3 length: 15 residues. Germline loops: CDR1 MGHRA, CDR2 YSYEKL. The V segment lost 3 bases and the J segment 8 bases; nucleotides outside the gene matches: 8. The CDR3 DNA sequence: TGCGCCAGCAGCCACCCGGGACTAGCTAGCGATGAGCAGTTCTTC. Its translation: CASSHPGLASDEQFF.

CDR3 amino acids: CASSYSGGAFF. The CDR3 nucleotides are TGTGCCAGCAGTTATTCAGGTGGGGCTTTCTTT. This rearrangement joins TRBV6-6 to TRBJ1-1; D is uncertain. The CDR3 covers 11 residues. Per the germline V gene, CDR1 is MNHNY and CDR2 is SVGAGI (reference sequence). Between the trimmed V and J ends, which lost 3 bases and 11 bases, there was a span of 10 bases.

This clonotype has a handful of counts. This CDR3 is CSVSPRGLRTDTQYF. The CDR3 nucleotides are TGCAGCGTCTCACCCAGGGGACTCCGCACAGATACGCAGTATTTT. V is TRBV29-1 and J is TRBJ2-3; D possibly matches TRBD1 or TRBD2 (6 bases each). V was clipped by 6 bases and J by 1 base, with 17 bases between them. This CDR3 spans 15 amino acids. CDR1 is SQVTM and CDR2 is ANQGSEA in the germline V gene.

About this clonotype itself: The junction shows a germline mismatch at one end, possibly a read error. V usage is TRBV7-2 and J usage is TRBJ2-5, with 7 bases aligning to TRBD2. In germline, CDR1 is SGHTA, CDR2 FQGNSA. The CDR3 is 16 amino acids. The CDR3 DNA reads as TGTGCCAGCAGCTTAGACCGGGCTAGCGGACAAGAGACCCACTACTTC. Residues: CASSLDRASGQETHYF.

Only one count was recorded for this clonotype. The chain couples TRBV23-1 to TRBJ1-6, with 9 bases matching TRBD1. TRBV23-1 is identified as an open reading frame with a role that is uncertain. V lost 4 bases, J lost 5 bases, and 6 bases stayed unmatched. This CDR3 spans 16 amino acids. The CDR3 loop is CASSPSRDRDNSPLHF. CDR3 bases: TGCGCCAGCAGTCCCTCCCGGGACAGGGATAATTCACCCCTCCACTTT.

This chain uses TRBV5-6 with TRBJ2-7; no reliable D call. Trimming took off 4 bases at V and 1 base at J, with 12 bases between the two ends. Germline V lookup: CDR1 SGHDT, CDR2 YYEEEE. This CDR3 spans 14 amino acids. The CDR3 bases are TGTGCCAGCAGCCCCGTGGGCAGTTCCTACGAGCAGTACTTC. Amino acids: CASSPVGSSYEQYF.

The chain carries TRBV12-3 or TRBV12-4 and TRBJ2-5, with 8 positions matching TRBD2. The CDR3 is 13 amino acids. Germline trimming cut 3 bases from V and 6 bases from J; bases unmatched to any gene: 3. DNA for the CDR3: TGTGCCAGCAGTTTGAGCGGGAGTAAGACCCAGTACTTC. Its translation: CASSLSGSKTQYF.

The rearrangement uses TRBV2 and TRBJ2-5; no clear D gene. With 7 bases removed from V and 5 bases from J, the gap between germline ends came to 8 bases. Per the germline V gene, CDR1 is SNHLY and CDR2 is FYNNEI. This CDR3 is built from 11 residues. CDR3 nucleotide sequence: TGTGCCAGCAACCTATATGAGACCCAGTACTTC. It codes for CASNLYETQYF.

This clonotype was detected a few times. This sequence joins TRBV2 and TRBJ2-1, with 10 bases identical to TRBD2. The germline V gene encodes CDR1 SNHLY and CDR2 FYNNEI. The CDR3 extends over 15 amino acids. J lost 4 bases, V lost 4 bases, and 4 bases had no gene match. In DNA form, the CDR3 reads TGTGCCAGCAGTGTACTAGCGGGATCTTACAATGAGCAGTTCTTC. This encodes CASSVLAGSYNEQFF.

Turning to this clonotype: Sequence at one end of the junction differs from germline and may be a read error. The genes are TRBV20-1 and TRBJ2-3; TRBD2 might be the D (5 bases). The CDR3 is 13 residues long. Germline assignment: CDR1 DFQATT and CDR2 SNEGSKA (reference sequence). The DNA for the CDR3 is TGCAGTGCAAGAGGGCTTACCACAGATACGCAGTATTTT. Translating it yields CSARGLTTDTQYF.

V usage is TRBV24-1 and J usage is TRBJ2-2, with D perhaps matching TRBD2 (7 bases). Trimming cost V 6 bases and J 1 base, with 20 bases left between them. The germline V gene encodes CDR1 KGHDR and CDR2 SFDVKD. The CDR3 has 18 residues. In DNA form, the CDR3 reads TGTGCCACCAGTCAGTTCGGGGCGGGGGCGGAGAACACCGGGGAGCTGTTTTTT. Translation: CATSQFGAGAENTGELFF.

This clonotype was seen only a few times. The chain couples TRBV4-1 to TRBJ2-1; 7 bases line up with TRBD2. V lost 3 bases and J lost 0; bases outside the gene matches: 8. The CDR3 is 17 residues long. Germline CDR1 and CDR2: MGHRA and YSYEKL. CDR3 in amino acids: CASSHRSGARSYNEQFF. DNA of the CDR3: TGCGCCAGCAGCCACCGAAGCGGGGCCCGCTCCTACAATGAGCAGTTCTTC.

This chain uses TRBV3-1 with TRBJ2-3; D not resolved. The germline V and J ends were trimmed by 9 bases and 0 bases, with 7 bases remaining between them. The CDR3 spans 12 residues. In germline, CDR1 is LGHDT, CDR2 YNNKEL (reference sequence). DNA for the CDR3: TGTGCCAGTCAAGCTAGCACAGATACGCAGTATTTT. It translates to CASQASTDTQYF.

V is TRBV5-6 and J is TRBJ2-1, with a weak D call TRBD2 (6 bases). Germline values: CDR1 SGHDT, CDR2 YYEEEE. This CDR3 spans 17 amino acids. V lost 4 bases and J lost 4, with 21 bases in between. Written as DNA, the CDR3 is TGTGCCAGCAGCATGGAGGGTGGAGGGCATCTTTACAATGAGCAGTTCTTC. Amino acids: CASSMEGGGHLYNEQFF.

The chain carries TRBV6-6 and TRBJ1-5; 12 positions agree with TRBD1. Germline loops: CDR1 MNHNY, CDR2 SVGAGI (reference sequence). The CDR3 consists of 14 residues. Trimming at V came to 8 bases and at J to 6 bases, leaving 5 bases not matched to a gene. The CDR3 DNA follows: TGTGCCAGCCGGGACAGGGGGCTTCGTCAGCCCCAGCATTTT. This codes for CASRDRGLRQPQHF.

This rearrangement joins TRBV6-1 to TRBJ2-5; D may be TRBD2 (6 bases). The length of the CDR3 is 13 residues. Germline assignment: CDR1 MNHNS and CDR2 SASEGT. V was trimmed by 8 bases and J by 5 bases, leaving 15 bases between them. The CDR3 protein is CASGEGGGETQYF. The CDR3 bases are TGTGCCAGCGGAGAGGGTGGAGGGGAGACCCAGTACTTC.

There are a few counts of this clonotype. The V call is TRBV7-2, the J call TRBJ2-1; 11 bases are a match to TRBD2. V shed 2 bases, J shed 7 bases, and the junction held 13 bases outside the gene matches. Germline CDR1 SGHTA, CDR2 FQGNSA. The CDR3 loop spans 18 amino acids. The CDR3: CASSLTGGSGRASNEQFF. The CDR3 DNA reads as TGTGCCAGCAGCTTAACGGGGGGTAGCGGGAGGGCCTCAAATGAGCAGTTCTTC.

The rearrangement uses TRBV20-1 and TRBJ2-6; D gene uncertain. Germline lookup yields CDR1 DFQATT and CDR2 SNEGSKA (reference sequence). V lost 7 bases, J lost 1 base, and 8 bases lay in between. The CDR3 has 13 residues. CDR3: CSVRRSGANVLTF. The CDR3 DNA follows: TGCAGTGTGCGGAGATCTGGGGCCAACGTCCTGACTTTC.

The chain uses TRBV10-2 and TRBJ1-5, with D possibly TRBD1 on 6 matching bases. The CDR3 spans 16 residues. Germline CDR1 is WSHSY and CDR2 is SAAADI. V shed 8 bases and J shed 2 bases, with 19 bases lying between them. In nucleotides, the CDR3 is TGCGCCAGCGGCTATGCAGGGGTCAGGGGCAATCAGCCCCAGCATTTT. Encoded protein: CASGYAGVRGNQPQHF.

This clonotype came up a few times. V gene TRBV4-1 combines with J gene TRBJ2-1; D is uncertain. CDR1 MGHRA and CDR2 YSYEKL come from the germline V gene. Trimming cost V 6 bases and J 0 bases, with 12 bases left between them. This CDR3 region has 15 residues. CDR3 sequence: CASRPLPSSYNEQFF. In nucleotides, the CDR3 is TGCGCCAGCAGGCCCCTACCGAGCTCCTACAATGAGCAGTTCTTC.

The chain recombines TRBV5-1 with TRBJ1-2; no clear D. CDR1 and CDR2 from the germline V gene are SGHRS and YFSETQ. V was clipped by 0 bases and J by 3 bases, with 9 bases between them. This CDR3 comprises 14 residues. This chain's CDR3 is CASSLEPVDYGYTF. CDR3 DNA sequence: TGCGCCAGCAGCTTGGAACCGGTAGACTATGGCTACACCTTC.